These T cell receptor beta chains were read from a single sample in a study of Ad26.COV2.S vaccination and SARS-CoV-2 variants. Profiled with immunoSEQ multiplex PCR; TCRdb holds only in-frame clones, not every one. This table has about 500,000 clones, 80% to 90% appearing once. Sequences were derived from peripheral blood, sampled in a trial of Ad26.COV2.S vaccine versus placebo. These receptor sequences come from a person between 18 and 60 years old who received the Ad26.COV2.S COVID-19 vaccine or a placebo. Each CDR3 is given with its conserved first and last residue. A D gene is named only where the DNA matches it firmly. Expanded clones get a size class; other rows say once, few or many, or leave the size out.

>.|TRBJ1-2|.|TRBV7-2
CASSPLNYGYTF
TGTGCCAGCAGCCCCCTTAACTATGGCTACACCTTC
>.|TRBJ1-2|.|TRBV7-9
CASSLLGAGTSYGYTF
TGTGCCAGCAGCTTATTGGGGGCCGGCACCTCCTATGGCTACACCTTC
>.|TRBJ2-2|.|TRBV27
CASSPLRQEHTGELFF
TGTGCCAGCAGTCCCCTGAGACAGGAACACACCGGGGAGCTGTTTTTT
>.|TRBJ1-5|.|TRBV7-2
CASSLALRGNQPQHF
TGTGCCAGCAGCTTAGCCCTCAGGGGCAATCAGCCCCAGCATTTT
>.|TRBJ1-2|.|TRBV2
CASPDHGYGYTF
TGTGCCAGCCCGGACCACGGCTATGGCTACACCTTC
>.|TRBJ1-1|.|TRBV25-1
CASSDQATNTEAFF
TGTGCCAGCAGTGATCAGGCAACGAACACTGAAGCTTTCTTT
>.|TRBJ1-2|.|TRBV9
CASSANYGYTF
TGTGCCAGCAGCGCCAACTATGGCTACACCTTC
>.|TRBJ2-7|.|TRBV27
CASSSPPVLPHYEQYF
TGTGCCAGCAGTTCCCCCCCGGTCCTCCCCCACTACGAGCAGTACTTC
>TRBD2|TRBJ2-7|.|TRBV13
CASSQSSGRYSYEQYF
TGTGCCAGCAGCCAGAGCAGCGGGAGGTACTCCTACGAGCAGTACTTC
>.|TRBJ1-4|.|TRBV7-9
CASSPGDGGAGATNEKLFF
TGTGCCAGCAGCCCAGGAGATGGGGGCGCGGGAGCGACTAATGAAAAACTGTTTTTT
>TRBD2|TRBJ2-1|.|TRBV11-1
CASSLSGRTYNEQFF
TGTGCCAGCAGCCTTAGCGGGAGGACCTACAATGAGCAGTTCTTC
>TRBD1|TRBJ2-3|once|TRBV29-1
CSVIRTGGLVDTQYF
TGCAGCGTTATTCGGACAGGGGGGTTAGTAGATACGCAGTATTTT
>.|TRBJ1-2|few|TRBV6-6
CASRETFYGYTF
TGTGCCAGCAGGGAGACTTTCTATGGCTACACCTTC
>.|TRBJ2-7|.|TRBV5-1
CASSDPNSYEQYF
TGCGCCAGCAGCGACCCCAACTCCTACGAGCAGTACTTC
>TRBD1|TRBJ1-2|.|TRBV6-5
CASSYTQTGANYGYTF
TGTGCCAGCAGTTACACCCAGACAGGGGCCAACTATGGCTACACCTTC
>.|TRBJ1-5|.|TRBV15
CATSSDRTGQPQHF
TGTGCCACCAGCAGTGACAGAACAGGTCAGCCCCAGCATTTT
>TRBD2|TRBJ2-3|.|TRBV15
CATSRRLAGVGWGTDTQYF
TGTGCCACCAGCAGAAGACTAGCGGGAGTCGGGTGGGGCACAGATACGCAGTATTTT
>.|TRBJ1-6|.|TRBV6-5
CASRPEDRTNSPPHF
TGTGCCAGCAGACCTGAAGACAGGACAAATTCACCCCCCCACTTT
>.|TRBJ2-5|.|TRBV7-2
CASSPPGTSETQYF
TGTGCCAGCAGCCCTCCGGGGACCTCAGAGACCCAGTACTTC
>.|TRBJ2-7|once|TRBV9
CASSVRGTSYEQYF
TGTGCCAGCAGCGTTCGGGGGACCTCCTACGAGCAGTACTTC
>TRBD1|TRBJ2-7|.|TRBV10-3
CAIRRDRGLGEQYF
TGTGCCATCAGGAGGGACAGGGGGCTAGGCGAGCAGTACTTC
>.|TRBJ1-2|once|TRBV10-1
CASSESPTVGYTF
TGCGCCAGCAGTGAGTCACCGACCGTTGGCTACACCTTC
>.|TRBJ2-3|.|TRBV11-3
CASSLAPSGYRTDTQYF
TGTGCCAGCAGCTTAGCTCCCAGCGGATACCGCACAGATACGCAGTATTTT
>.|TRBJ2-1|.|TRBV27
CASRYRTPAPYNEQFF
TGTGCCAGCAGATACCGCACCCCGGCCCCCTACAATGAGCAGTTCTTC
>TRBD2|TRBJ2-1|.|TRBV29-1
CSARTSGRANEQFF
TGCAGCGCCCGGACTAGCGGGAGGGCAAATGAGCAGTTCTTC
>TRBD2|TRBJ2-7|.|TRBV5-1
CASSLGTGGYEQYF
TGCGCCAGCAGCTTGGGGACGGGGGGCTACGAGCAGTACTTC
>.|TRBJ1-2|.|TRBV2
CARERWEDGYTF
TGTGCCAGAGAAAGATGGGAGGATGGCTACACCTTC
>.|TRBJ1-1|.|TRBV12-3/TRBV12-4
CASRQAQNTEAFF
TGTGCCAGCAGACAGGCCCAGAACACTGAAGCTTTCTTT
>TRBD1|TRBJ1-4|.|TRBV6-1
CASSGSRQGYNEKLFF
TGTGCCAGCAGTGGATCGAGACAGGGGTATAATGAAAAACTGTTTTTT
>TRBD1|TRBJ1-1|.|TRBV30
CAWSLGQGEAFF
TGTGCCTGGAGCCTCGGACAGGGGGAAGCTTTCTTT
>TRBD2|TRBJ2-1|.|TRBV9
CASSTRTSGSNEQFF
TGTGCCAGCAGCACTCGGACTAGCGGGAGCAATGAGCAGTTCTTC
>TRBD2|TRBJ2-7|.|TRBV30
CAWAASGFSYEQYF
TGTGCCTGGGCCGCTAGCGGCTTCTCCTACGAGCAGTACTTC
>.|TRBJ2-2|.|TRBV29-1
CSAWQGTGELFF
TGCAGCGCCTGGCAGGGAACCGGGGAGCTGTTTTTT
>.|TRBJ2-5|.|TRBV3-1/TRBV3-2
CASSQDQETQYF
TGTGCCAGCAGCCAAGATCAAGAGACCCAGTACTTC
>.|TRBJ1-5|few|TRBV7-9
CASSLGRGASNQPQHF
TGTGCCAGCAGCTTAGGTAGGGGGGCTAGCAATCAGCCCCAGCATTTT
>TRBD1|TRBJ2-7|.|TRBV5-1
CASSLTGTGFYEQYF
TGCGCCAGCAGCTTAACCGGGACAGGTTTCTACGAGCAGTACTTC
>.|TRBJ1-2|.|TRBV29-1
CSVDLQGDGYTF
TGCAGCGTTGATCTACAGGGTGATGGCTACACCTTC
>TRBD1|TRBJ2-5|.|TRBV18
CASSEGQGEETQYF
TGTGCCAGCTCGGAAGGACAGGGCGAAGAGACCCAGTACTTC
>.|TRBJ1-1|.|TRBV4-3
CASSLRMNTEAFF
TGCGCCAGCAGTCTCCGAATGAACACTGAAGCTTTCTTT
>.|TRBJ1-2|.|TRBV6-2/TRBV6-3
CASSYTRDYGYTF
TGTGCCAGCAGTTACACCAGGGACTATGGCTACACCTTC
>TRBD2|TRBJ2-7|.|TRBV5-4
CASSSSGGAGEQYF
TGTGCCAGCAGCTCAAGCGGGGGGGCGGGCGAGCAGTACTTC
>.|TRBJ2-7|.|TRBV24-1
CATSDFTAGEGQYF
TGTGCCACCAGTGATTTTACGGCAGGGGAAGGGCAGTACTTC
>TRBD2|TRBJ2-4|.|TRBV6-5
CASSYGGVAKNIQYF
TGTGCCAGCAGTTACGGGGGGGTAGCCAAAAACATTCAGTACTTC
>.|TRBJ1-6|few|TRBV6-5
CASSKGWSYNSPLHF
TGTGCCAGCAGTAAGGGGTGGTCCTATAATTCACCCCTCCACTTT
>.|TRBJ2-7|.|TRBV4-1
CASSQAFVPDSYEQYF
TGCGCCAGCAGCCAAGCTTTCGTCCCCGACAGCTACGAGCAGTACTTC
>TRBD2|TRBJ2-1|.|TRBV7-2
CASSPLRAGIGNEQFF
TGTGCCAGCAGCCCACTCCGAGCGGGAATAGGGAATGAGCAGTTCTTC
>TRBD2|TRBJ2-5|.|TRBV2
CASSRPSGQETQYF
TGTGCCAGCAGTCGACCTAGCGGACAAGAGACCCAGTACTTC